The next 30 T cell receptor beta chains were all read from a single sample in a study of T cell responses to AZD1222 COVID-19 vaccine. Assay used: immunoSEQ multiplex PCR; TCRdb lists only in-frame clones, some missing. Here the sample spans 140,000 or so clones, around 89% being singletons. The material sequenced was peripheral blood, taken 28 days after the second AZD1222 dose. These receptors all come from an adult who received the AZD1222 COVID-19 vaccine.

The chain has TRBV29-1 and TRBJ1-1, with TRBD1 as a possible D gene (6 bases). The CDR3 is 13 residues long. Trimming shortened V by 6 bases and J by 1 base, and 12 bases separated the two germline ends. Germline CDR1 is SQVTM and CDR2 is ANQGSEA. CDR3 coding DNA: TGCAGCGTAAGACAGGTCCCGAACACTGAAGCTTTCTTT. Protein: CSVRQVPNTEAFF. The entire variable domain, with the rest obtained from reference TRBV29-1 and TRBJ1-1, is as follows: SAVISQKPSRDICQRGTSLTIQCQVDSQVTMMFWYRQQPGQSLTLIATANQGSEATYESGFVIDKFPISRPNLTFSTLTVSNMSPEDSSIYLCSVRQVPNTEAFFGQGTRLTVV.

CDR3 in DNA: TGTGCCAGCAGTTTAGTGGCAAATTCACCCCTCCACTTT. Translated: CASSLVANSPLHF. V gene TRBV12-3 or TRBV12-4 combines with J gene TRBJ1-6; D remains unclear. Between the trimmed V and J ends, which lost 1 base and 7 bases, there was a span of 5 bases. The CDR3 loop spans 13 amino acids.

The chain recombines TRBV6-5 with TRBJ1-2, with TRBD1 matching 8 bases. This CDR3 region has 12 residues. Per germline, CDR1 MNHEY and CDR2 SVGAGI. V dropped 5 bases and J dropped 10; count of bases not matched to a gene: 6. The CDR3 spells CASSNDRGYYTF. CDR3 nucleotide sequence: TGTGCCAGCAGTAATGACAGGGGATACTACACCTTC.

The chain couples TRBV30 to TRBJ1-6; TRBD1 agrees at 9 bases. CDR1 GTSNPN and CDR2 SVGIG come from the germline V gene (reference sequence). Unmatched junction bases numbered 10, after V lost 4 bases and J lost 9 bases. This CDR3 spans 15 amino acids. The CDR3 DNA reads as TGTGCCTGGATATATGGGGACAGGGCAACTTCACCCCTCCACTTT. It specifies CAWIYGDRATSPLHF.

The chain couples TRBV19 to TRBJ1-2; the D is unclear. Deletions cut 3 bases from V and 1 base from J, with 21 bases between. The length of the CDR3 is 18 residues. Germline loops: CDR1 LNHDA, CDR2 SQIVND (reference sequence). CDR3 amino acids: CASSILGRWQHHNYGYTF. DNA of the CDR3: TGTGCCAGTAGTATCCTGGGCCGGTGGCAGCACCATAACTATGGCTACACCTTC. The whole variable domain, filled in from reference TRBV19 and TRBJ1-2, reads DGGITQSPKYLFRKEGQNVTLSCEQNLNHDAMYWYRQDPGQGLRLIYYSQIVNDFQKGDIAEGYSVSREKKESFPLTVTSAQKNPTAFYLCASSILGRWQHHNYGYTFGSGTRLTVV.

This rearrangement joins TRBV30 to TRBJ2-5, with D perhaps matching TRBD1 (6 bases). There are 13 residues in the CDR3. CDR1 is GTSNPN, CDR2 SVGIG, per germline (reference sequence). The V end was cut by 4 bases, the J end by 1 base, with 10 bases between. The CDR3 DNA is TGTGCCTGGAACAGGGCCTCCCAAGAGACCCAGTACTTC. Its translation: CAWNRASQETQYF.

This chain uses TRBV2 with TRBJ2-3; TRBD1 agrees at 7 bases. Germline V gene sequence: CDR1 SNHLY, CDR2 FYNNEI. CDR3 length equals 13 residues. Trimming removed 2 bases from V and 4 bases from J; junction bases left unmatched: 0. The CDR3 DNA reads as TGTGCCAGCAGTGAACAGGGGGCAGATACGCAGTATTTT. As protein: CASSEQGADTQYF.

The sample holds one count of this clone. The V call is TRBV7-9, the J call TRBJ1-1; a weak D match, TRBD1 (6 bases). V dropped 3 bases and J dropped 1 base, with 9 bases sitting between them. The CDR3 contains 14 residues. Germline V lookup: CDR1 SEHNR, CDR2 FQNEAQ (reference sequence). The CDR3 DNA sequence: TGTGCCAGCAGCTTTCTGGGGGCGAACACTGAAGCTTTCTTT. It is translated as CASSFLGANTEAFF.

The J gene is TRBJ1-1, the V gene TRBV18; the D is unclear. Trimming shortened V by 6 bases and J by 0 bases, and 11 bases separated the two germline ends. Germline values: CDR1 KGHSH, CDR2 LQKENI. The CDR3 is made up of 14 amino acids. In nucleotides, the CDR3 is TGTGCCAGCTCCCTTATGGACTTGAACACTGAAGCTTTCTTT. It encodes CASSLMDLNTEAFF. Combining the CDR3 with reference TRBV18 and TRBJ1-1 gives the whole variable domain NAGVMQNPRHLVRRRGQEARLRCSPMKGHSHVYWYRQLPEEGLKFMVYLQKENIIDESGMPKERFSAEFPKEGPSILRIQQVVRGDSAAYFCASSLMDLNTEAFFGQGTRLTVV.

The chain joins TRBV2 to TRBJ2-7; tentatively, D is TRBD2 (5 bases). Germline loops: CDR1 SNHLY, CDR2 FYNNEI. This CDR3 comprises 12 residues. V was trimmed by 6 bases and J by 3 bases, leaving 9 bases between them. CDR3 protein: CASRSEGYEQYF. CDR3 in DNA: TGTGCCAGCAGAAGCGAGGGCTACGAGCAGTACTTC.

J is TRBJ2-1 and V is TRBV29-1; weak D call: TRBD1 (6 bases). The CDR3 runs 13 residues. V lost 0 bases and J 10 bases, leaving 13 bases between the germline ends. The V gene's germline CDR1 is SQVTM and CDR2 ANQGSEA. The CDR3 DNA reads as TGCAGCGTTGAAGAATTAGTCAGGGGCGAGCAGTTCTTC. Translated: CSVEELVRGEQFF.

The CDR3 reads CASSPYRGQSTEAFF. CDR3 in DNA: TGCGCCAGCAGCCCCTACAGGGGGCAGAGCACTGAAGCTTTCTTT. This chain uses TRBV5-1 with TRBJ1-1; TRBD1 matches 9 bases. V lost 4 bases, J lost 4 bases, and 8 bases stayed unmatched. This CDR3 comprises 15 residues. Per germline, CDR1 SGHRS and CDR2 YFSETQ.

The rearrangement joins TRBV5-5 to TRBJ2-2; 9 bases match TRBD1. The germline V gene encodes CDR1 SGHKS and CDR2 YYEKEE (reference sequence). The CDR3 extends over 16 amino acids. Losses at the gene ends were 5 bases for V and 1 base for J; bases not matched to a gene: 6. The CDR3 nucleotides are TGTGCCAGCAGTCTCTTGGGACAGGGGAACACCGGGGAGCTGTTTTTT. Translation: CASSLLGQGNTGELFF.

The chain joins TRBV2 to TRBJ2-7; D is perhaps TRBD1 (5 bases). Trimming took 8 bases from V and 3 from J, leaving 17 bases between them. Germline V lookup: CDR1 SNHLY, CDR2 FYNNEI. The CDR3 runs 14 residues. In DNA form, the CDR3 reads TGTGCCAGCCTAAGGGGTGAGACCTTCTACGAGCAGTACTTC. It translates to CASLRGETFYEQYF.

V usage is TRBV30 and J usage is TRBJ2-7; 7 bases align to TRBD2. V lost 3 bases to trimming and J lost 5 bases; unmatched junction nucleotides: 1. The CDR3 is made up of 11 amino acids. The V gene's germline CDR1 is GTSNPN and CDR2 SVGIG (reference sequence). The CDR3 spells CAWRGRDEQYF. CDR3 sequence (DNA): TGTGCCTGGAGGGGGAGGGACGAGCAGTACTTC.

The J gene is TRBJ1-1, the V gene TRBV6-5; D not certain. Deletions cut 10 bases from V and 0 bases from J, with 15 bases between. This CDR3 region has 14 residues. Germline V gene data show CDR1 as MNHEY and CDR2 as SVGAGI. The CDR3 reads CAIKETVMNTEAFF. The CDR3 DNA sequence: TGTGCCATCAAAGAGACGGTTATGAACACTGAAGCTTTCTTT.

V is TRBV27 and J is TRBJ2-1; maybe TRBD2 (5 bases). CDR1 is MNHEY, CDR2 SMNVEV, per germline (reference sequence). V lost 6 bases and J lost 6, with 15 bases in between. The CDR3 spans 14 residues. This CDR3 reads CASRLPGWGNEQFF. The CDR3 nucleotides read TGTGCCAGCAGGCTTCCGGGGTGGGGCAATGAGCAGTTCTTC.

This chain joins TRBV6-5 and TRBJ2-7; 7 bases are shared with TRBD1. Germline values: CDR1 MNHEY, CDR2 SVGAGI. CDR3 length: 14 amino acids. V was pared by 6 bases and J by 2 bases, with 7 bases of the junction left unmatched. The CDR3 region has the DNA TGTGCCAGCAGAAAACAGGGGTCGACCTACGAGCAGTACTTC. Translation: CASRKQGSTYEQYF.

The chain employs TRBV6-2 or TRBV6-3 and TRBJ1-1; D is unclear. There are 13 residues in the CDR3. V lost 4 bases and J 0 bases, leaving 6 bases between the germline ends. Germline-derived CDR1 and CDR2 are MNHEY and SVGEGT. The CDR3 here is CASSSRMNTEAFF. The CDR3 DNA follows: TGTGCCAGCAGTTCACGGATGAACACTGAAGCTTTCTTT.

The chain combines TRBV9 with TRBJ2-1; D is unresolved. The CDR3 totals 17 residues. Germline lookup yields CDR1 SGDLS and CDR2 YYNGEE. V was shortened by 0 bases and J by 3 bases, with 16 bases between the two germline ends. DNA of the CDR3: TGTGCCAGCAGCGTAGCCAGGAGTCATGGTGGCTACAATGAGCAGTTCTTC. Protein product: CASSVARSHGGYNEQFF.

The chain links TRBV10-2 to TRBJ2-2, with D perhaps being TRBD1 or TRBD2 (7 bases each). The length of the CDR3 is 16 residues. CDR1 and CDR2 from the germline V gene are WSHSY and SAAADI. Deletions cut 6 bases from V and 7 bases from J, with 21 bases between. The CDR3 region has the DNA TGCGCCAGCAGCGCGACAGGGAGGGCAGTCGGCGGGGAGCTGTTTTTT. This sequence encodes CASSATGRAVGGELFF.

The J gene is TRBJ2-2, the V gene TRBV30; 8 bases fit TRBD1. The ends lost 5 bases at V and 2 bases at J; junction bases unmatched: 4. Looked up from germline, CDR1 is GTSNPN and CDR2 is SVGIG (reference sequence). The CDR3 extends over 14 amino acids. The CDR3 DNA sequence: TGTGCCTGGTCCGGGACAGGAAACACCGGGGAGCTGTTTTTT. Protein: CAWSGTGNTGELFF.

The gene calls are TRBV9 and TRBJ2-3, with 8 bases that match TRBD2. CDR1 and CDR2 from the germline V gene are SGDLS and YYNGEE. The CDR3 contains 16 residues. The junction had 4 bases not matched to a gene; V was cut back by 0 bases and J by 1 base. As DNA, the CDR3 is TGTGCCAGCAGCGTAGGGGGTAGCGGGGGCACAGATACGCAGTATTTT. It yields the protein CASSVGGSGGTDTQYF. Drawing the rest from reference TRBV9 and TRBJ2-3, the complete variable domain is DSGVTQTPKHLITATGQRVTLRCSPRSGDLSVYWYQQSLDQGLQFLIQYYNGEERAKGNILERFSAQQFPDLHSELNLSSLELGDSALYFCASSVGGSGGTDTQYFGPGTRLTVL.

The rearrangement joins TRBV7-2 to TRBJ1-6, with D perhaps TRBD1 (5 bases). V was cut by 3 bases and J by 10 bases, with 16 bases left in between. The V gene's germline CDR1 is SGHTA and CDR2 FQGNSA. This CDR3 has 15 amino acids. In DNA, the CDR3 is TGTGCCAGCAGCTTTGAAGAGCCAGGGAGGTCACCCCTCCACTTT. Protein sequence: CASSFEEPGRSPLHF. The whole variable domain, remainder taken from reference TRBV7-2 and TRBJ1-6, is GAGVSQSPSNKVTEKGKDVELRCDPISGHTALYWYRQSLGQGLEFLIYFQGNSAPDKSGLPSDRFSAERTGGSVSTLTIQRTQQEDSAVYLCASSFEEPGRSPLHFGNGTRLTVT.

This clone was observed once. CDR3 sequence (DNA): TGTGCCAGCAGTTTGAGCTATGGGGATGAGCAGTTCTTC. Translated, it gives CASSLSYGDEQFF. The chain is built from TRBV12-3 or TRBV12-4 and TRBJ2-1; D not resolved. This CDR3 comprises 13 residues. Trimming shortened V by 3 bases and J by 8 bases, and 11 bases separated the two germline ends.

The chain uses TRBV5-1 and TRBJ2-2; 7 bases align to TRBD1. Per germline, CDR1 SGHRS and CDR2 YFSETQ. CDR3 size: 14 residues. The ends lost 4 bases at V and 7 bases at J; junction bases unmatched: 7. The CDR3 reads CASSQDRVDGELFF. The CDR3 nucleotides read TGCGCCAGCAGCCAAGACAGGGTGGACGGGGAGCTGTTTTTT.

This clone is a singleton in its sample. DNA for the CDR3: TGCGCCAGCAGCTTGTTGCTAGCGGGAGGGCCGGGGAACACCGGGGAGCTGTTTTTT. Its protein is CASSLLLAGGPGNTGELFF. The chain combines TRBV5-1 with TRBJ2-2; 12 bases are shared with TRBD2. Germline CDR1 reads SGHRS; CDR2 reads YFSETQ. CDR3 length: 19 amino acids. The ends lost 1 base at V and 1 base at J; junction bases unmatched: 8. The whole variable domain, filled in from reference TRBV5-1 and TRBJ2-2, reads KAGVTQTPRYLIKTRGQQVTLSCSPISGHRSVSWYQQTPGQGLQFLFEYFSETQRNKGNFPGRFSGRQFSNSRSEMNVSTLELGDSALYLCASSLLLAGGPGNTGELFFGEGSRLTVL.

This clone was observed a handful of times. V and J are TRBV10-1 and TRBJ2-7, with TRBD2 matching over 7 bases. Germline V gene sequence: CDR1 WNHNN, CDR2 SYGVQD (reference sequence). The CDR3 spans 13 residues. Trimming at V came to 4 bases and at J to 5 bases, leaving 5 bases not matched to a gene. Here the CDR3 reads CASSGFREDEQYF. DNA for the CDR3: TGCGCCAGCAGTGGATTCCGGGAGGACGAGCAGTACTTC.

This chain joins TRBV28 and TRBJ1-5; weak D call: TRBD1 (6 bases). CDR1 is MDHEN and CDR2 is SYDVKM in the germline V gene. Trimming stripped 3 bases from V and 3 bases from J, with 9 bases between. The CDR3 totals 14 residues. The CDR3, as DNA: TGTGCCAGCAGTTTTAGGGGGAACAATCAGCCCCAGCATTTT. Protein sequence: CASSFRGNNQPQHF. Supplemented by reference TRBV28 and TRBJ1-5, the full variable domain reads DVKVTQSSRYLVKRTGEKVFLECVQDMDHENMFWYRQDPGLGLRLIYFSYDVKMKEKGDIPEGYSVSREKKERFSLILESASTNQTSMYLCASSFRGNNQPQHFGDGTRLSIL.

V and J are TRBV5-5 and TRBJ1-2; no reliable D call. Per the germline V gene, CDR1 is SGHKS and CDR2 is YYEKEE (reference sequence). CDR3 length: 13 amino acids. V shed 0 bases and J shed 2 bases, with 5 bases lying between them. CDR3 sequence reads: CASSLDGNYGYTF. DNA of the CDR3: TGTGCCAGCAGCTTGGACGGGAACTATGGCTACACCTTC.